Each of the 17 T cell receptor beta chains below was sequenced from the same sample in a study of cytomegalovirus exposure and HLA in healthy donors (dated by TCRdb to the late 2010s). Libraries were built with the immunoSEQ multiplex PCR assay. The table was pulled from immuneACCESS by TCRdb, which kept in-frame rearrangements only. Such tables lose some clones; where checked, under half of the loss comes from unresolved V genes, and the rest has no known cause. In all, the sample holds under 250,000 clones, and roughly 84% of those were seen once. About 2% of the sample rests with the top ten. The source material was PBMCs. These receptors all stem from a woman aged 18 to 35 in good health and CMV-seropositive.

In nucleotides, the CDR3 is TGTGCCAGCAGCTTATCCCTTCTGTCCCGGGACAGGGTCGACTATGGCTACACCTTC. This codes for CASSLSLLSRDRVDYGYTF. The V gene is TRBV7-6, the J gene TRBJ1-2; 9 nucleotides align to TRBD1. Germline V lookup: CDR1 SGHVS, CDR2 FNYEAQ. The CDR3 sequence is 19 residues long. V lost 2 bases and J lost 3; bases outside the gene matches: 16. The full variable domain, rest sourced from reference TRBV7-6 and TRBJ1-2, is GAGVSQSPRYKVTKRGQDVALRCDPISGHVSLYWYRQALGQGPEFLTYFNYEAQQDKSGLPNDRFSAERPEGSISTLTIQRTEQRDSAMYRCASSLSLLSRDRVDYGYTFGSGTRLTVV.

The chain couples TRBV15 to TRBJ1-1, with no clear D. The CDR3 covers 15 residues. The germline CDR1 and CDR2 sequences are LNHNV and YYDKDF (reference sequence). The germline V and J ends were trimmed by 1 base and 0 bases, with 9 bases remaining between them. The chain's CDR3 is CATSRGPIMNTEAFF. The CDR3 nucleotides read TGTGCCACCAGCAGAGGGCCGATCATGAACACTGAAGCTTTCTTT.

This chain uses TRBV5-6 with TRBJ1-2; TRBD1 agrees at 9 bases. CDR3 length: 15 residues. With V trimmed by 4 bases and J by 2 bases, 6 bases remained unmatched. Germline V lookup: CDR1 SGHDT, CDR2 YYEEEE. The CDR3 coding sequence is TGTGCCAGCAGCAAATCAGGACAGGGGAACTATGGCTACACCTTC. It specifies CASSKSGQGNYGYTF.

The chain combines TRBV9 with TRBJ2-3; D gene unclear. The ends were cut back, 3 bases at V and 4 bases at J, with 9 bases in the middle. CDR3 size: 13 residues. CDR1 is SGDLS, CDR2 YYNGEE, per germline. The CDR3 sequence is CASSERLADTQYF. The CDR3 region has the DNA TGTGCCAGCAGCGAGAGGCTAGCAGATACGCAGTATTTT.

V is TRBV14 and J is TRBJ2-5; 7 bases are a match to TRBD1. The CDR3 is 12 amino acids. The junction had 3 bases not matched to a gene; V was cut back by 6 bases and J by 5 bases. Germline V CDR1 and CDR2: SGHDN, FVKESK. In DNA form, the CDR3 reads TGTGCCAGCAGTCAACAGGGGGAGACCCAGTACTTC. Translating it yields CASSQQGETQYF. The whole variable domain, filled in from reference TRBV14 and TRBJ2-5, reads EAGVTQFPSHSVIEKGQTVTLRCDPISGHDNLYWYRRVMGKEIKFLLHFVKESKQDESGMPNNRFLAERTGGTYSTLKVQPAELEDSGVYFCASSQQGETQYFGPGTRLLVL.

This clone was counted a few times. This chain connects TRBV25-1 to TRBJ1-1; D might be TRBD1 (6 bases). Germline CDR1 is MGHDK and CDR2 is SYGVNS. V was cut by 4 bases and J by 6 bases, with 9 bases left in between. The CDR3 sequence is 12 residues long. The CDR3 DNA follows: TGTGCCAGCAGTGTTACAGGGTCTGAAGCTTTCTTT. It specifies CASSVTGSEAFF.

The chain couples TRBV28 to TRBJ2-7; D call uncertain. Between the trimmed V and J ends, which lost 3 bases and 4 bases, there was a span of 7 bases. Looked up from germline, CDR1 is MDHEN and CDR2 is SYDVKM. CDR3 size: 12 residues. CDR3 region: CASSLRRYEQYF. The CDR3 coding sequence is TGTGCCAGCAGTTTGCGGAGATACGAGCAGTACTTC.

This rearrangement joins TRBV5-1 to TRBJ2-7, with D perhaps TRBD1 (5 bases). CDR3 length: 13 amino acids. Trimming removed 3 bases at V and 6 bases at J, with 13 bases between. Germline loops: CDR1 SGHRS, CDR2 YFSETQ. CDR3 region: CASSSQQVGEQYF. CDR3 bases: TGCGCCAGCAGCTCACAACAGGTGGGCGAGCAGTACTTC. Together with reference TRBV5-1 and TRBJ2-7, the CDR3 gives the full variable domain: KAGVTQTPRYLIKTRGQQVTLSCSPISGHRSVSWYQQTPGQGLQFLFEYFSETQRNKGNFPGRFSGRQFSNSRSEMNVSTLELGDSALYLCASSSQQVGEQYFGPGTRLTVT.

The chain carries TRBV4-1 and TRBJ2-3; 14 bases align to TRBD2. Germline trimming cut 0 bases from V and 3 bases from J; bases unmatched to any gene: 5. CDR3 length: 18 amino acids. CDR1 MGHRA and CDR2 YSYEKL come from the germline V gene. The CDR3 spells CASSQESGLAGGTDTQYF. The CDR3 DNA reads TGCGCCAGCAGCCAAGAGTCCGGACTAGCGGGAGGTACAGATACGCAGTATTTT.

In its sample, this clone was seen once. The chain uses TRBV6-5 and TRBJ1-1, with 8 bases aligning to TRBD1. The ends lost 4 bases at V and 4 bases at J; junction bases unmatched: 2. Looked up from germline, CDR1 is MNHEY and CDR2 is SVGAGI. CDR3 length: 13 residues. Written as DNA, the CDR3 is TGTGCCAGCAGTTCAGGGGGCCTCACTGAAGCTTTCTTT. As protein: CASSSGGLTEAFF.

The rearrangement uses TRBV19 and TRBJ1-1, with 7 bases that match TRBD1. This CDR3 spans 13 amino acids. V trimming: 6 bases; J trimming: 1 base; junction bases outside the gene matches: 2. CDR1 is LNHDA and CDR2 is SQIVND in the germline V gene (reference sequence). The CDR3 loop is CASRGTANTEAFF. CDR3 nucleotide sequence: TGTGCCAGTAGGGGGACAGCGAACACTGAAGCTTTCTTT.

The rearrangement links TRBV27 to TRBJ1-5, with D maybe TRBD1 (6 bases). The CDR3 totals 15 residues. V was clipped by 6 bases and J by 3 bases, with 15 bases between them. CDR1 is MNHEY and CDR2 is SMNVEV in the germline V gene (reference sequence). The CDR3 sequence is CASRSTGLNNQPQHF. CDR3 DNA sequence: TGTGCCAGCAGATCTACAGGGTTGAACAATCAGCCCCAGCATTTT.

J is TRBJ2-7 and V is TRBV28; tentatively, D is TRBD2 (6 bases). V gave up 5 bases and J gave up 6 bases, with 11 bases separating them. The CDR3 contains 12 residues. Germline CDR1 and CDR2: MDHEN and SYDVKM. The CDR3: CASSQLASEQYF. In DNA form, the CDR3 reads TGTGCCAGCAGTCAACTAGCCTCCGAGCAGTACTTC.

This chain links TRBV25-1 with TRBJ1-2; 8 bases map to TRBD1. Germline V lookup: CDR1 MGHDK, CDR2 SYGVNS. Trimming cost V 8 bases and J 5 bases; bases outside gene matches: 10. The CDR3 covers 14 residues. The CDR3 reads CASCSRGLGYGYTF. CDR3 in DNA: TGTGCCAGCTGTTCCAGGGGGCTAGGTTATGGCTACACCTTC.

The gene calls are TRBV25-1 and TRBJ1-4; D is uncertain. Germline assignment: CDR1 MGHDK and CDR2 SYGVNS. This CDR3 is built from 15 residues. V was pared by 3 bases and J by 4 bases, with 12 bases between. Here the CDR3 DNA reads TGTGCCAGCAGTGAGCTGAGTTCCCGTAATGAAAAACTGTTTTTT. This codes for CASSELSSRNEKLFF.

This chain uses TRBV5-1 with TRBJ2-3, with TRBD2 identical over 10 bases. The V gene's germline CDR1 is SGHRS and CDR2 YFSETQ. V trimming: 2 bases; J trimming: 2 bases; junction bases outside the gene matches: 8. The CDR3 sequence is 17 residues long. CDR3 protein: CASSLSGTSGATDTQYF. In DNA, the CDR3 is TGCGCCAGCAGCTTAAGCGGCACTAGCGGGGCCACAGATACGCAGTATTTT.

The gene calls are TRBV6-1 and TRBJ2-7; weak D call: TRBD2 (5 bases). This CDR3 spans 11 amino acids. Looked up from germline, CDR1 is MNHNS and CDR2 is SASEGT. Trimming pared 6 bases from V and 4 bases from J, leaving 7 bases between. CDR3 residues: CASRRDYEQYF. The CDR3 DNA reads TGTGCCAGCAGGAGGGATTACGAGCAGTACTTC.